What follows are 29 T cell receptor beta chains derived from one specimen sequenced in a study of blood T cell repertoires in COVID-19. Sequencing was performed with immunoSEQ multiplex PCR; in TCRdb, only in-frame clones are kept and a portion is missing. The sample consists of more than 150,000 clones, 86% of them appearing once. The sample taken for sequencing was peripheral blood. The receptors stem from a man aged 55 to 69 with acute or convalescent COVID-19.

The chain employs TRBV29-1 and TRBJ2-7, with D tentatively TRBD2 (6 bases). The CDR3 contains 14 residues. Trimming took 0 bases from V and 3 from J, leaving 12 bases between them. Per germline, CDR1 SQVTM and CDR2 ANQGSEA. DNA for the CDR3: TGCAGCGTTGAAGATGAGGCCGGGGGCTACGAGCAGTACTTC. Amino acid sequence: CSVEDEAGGYEQYF.

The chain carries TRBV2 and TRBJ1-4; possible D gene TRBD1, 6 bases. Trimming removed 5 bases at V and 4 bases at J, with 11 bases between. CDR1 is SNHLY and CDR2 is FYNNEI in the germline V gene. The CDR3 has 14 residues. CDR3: CASSRTVLNEKLFF. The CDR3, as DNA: TGTGCCAGCAGTAGGACAGTCCTTAATGAAAAACTGTTTTTT.

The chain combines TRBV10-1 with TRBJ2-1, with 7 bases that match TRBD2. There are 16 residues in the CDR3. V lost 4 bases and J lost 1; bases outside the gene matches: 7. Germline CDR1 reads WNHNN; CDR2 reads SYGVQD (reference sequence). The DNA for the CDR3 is TGCGCCAGCAGTGGGGCTACTAGCGCTTCCTACAATGAGCAGTTCTTC. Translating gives CASSGATSASYNEQFF.

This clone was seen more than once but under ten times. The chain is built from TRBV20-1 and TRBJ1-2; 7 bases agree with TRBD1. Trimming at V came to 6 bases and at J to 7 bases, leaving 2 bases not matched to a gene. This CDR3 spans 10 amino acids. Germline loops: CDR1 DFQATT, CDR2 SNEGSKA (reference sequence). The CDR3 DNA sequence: TGCAGTGCGACAGGGCTTGGCTACACCTTC. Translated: CSATGLGYTF.

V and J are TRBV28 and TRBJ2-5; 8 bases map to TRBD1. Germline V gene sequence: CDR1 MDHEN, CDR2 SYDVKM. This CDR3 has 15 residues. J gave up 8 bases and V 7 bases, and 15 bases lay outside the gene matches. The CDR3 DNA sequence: TGTGCCAGCATCCCCGTGGGCAGGGGGCAGGGAACCCAGTACTTC. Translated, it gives CASIPVGRGQGTQYF.

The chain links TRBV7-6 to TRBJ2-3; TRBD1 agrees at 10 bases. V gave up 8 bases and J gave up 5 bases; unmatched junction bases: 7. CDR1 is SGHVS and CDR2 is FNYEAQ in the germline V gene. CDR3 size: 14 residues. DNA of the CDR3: TGTGCCAGCTGCGGACAGGGGGTTGGAGATACGCAGTATTTT. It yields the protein CASCGQGVGDTQYF.

The CDR3 DNA reads as TGTGCCAGCAGCGGGAGTAGCGGGAGAGGGGATACGCAGTATTTT. It encodes CASSGSSGRGDTQYF. J is TRBJ2-3 and V is TRBV9; TRBD2 matches at 9 bases. V trimming: 3 bases; J trimming: 6 bases; junction bases outside the gene matches: 8. CDR3 length equals 15 residues. The germline gives CDR1 SGDLS, CDR2 YYNGEE.

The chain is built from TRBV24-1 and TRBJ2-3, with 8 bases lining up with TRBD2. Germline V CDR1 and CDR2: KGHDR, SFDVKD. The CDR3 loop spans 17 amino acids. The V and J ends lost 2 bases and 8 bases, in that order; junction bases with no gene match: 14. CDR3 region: CATSDSSLAGRVGTQYF. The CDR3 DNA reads TGTGCCACCAGTGATTCCAGTCTAGCGGGCAGGGTGGGTACGCAGTATTTT.

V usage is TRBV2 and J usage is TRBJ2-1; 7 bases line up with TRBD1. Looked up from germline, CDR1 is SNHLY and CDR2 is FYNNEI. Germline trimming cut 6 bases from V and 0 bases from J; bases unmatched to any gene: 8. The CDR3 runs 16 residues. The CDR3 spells CASSPYAGGSYNEQFF. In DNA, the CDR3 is TGTGCCAGCAGCCCATATGCAGGGGGCTCCTACAATGAGCAGTTCTTC.

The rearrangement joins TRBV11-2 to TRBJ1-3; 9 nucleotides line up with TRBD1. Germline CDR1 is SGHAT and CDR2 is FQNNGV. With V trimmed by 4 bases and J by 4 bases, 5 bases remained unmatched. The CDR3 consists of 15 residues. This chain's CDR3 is CASSYRGLRGNTIYF. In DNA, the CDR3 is TGTGCCAGCAGCTACAGGGGGCTAAGGGGAAACACCATATATTTT.

The CDR3 protein is CASRARRGGYEQYF. DNA for the CDR3: TGTGCCAGCAGGGCGCGGCGGGGCGGCTACGAGCAGTACTTC. This sequence joins TRBV2 and TRBJ2-7; tentative D call: TRBD2 (6 bases). Trimming shortened V by 6 bases and J by 3 bases, and 15 bases separated the two germline ends. The CDR3 consists of 14 residues. From germline, CDR1 is SNHLY and CDR2 FYNNEI.

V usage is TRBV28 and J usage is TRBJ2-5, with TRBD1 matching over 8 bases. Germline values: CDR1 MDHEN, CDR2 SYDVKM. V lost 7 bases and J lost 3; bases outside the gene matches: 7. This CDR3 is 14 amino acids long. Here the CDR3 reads CASKQGAMKETQYF. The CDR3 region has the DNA TGTGCCAGCAAGCAGGGGGCGATGAAAGAGACCCAGTACTTC.

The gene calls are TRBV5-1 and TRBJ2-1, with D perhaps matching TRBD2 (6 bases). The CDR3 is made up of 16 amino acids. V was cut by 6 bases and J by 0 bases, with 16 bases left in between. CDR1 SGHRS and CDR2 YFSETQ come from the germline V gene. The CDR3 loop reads CASTPNPGDSYNEQFF. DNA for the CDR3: TGCGCCAGCACCCCAAATCCGGGAGACTCCTACAATGAGCAGTTCTTC.

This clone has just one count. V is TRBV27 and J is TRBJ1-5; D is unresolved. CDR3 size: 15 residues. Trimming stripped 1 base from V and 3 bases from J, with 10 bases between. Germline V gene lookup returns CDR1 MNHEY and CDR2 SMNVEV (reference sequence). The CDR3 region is CASSLYGRYNQPQHF. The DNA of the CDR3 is TGTGCCAGCAGTTTATATGGCAGGTACAATCAGCCCCAGCATTTT.

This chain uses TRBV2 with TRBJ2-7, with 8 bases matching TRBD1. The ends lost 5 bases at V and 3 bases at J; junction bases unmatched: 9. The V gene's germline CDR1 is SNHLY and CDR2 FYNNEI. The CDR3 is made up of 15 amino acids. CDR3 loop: CASSFAGGQGYEQYF. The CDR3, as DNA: TGTGCCAGCAGTTTCGCCGGTGGACAGGGCTACGAGCAGTACTTC.

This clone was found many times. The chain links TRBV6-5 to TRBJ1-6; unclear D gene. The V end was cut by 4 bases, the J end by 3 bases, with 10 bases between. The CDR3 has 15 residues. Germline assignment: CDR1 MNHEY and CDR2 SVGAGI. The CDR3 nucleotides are TGTGCCAGCAGTTCTCCCGGGAGCTATAATTCACCCCTCCACTTT. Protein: CASSSPGSYNSPLHF.

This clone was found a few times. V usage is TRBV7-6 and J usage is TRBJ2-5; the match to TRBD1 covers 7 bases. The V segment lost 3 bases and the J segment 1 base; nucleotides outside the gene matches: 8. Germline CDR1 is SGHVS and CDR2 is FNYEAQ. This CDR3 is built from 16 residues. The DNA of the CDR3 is TGTGCCAGCAGCTTTGGGCCCGGGACAGCCCAAGAGACCCAGTACTTC. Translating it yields CASSFGPGTAQETQYF.

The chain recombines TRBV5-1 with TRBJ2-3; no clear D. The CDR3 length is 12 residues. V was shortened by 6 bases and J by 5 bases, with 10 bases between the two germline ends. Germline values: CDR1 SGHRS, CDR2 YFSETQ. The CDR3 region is CASNSDGDTQYF. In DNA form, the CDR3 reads TGCGCCAGCAACTCCGATGGAGATACGCAGTATTTT.

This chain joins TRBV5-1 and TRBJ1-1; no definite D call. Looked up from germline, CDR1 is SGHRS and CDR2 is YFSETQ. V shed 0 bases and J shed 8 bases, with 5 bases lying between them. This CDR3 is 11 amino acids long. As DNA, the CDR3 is TGCGCCAGCAGCTTGGGTCGGGAAGCTTTCTTT. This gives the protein CASSLGREAFF.

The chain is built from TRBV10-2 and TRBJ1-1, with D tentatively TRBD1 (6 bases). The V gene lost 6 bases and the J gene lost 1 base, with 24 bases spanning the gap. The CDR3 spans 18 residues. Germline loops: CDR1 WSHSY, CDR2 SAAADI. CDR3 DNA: TGCGCCAGCAGAGACTTCGGGGGGACAAAGGCGGGGAACACTGAAGCTTTCTTT. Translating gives CASRDFGGTKAGNTEAFF.

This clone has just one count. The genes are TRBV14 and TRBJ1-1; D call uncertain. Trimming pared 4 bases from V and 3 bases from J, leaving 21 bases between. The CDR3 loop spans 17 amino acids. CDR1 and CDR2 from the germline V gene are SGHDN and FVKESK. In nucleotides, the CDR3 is TGTGCCAGCAGCCGGTTCCGGGAGCCTCCGAGGGACACTGAAGCTTTCTTT. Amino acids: CASSRFREPPRDTEAFF.

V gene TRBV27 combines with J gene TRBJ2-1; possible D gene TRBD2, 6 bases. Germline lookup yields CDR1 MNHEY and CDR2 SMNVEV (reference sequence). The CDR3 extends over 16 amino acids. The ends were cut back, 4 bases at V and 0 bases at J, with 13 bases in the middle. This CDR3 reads CASSSGPGSSYNEQFF. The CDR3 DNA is TGTGCCAGCAGTTCCGGGCCCGGGAGCTCCTACAATGAGCAGTTCTTC.

CDR3 DNA: TGTGCCAGCAGTCAGCAAGCGGGTAGGAATGAGCAGTTCTTC. Amino acids: CASSQQAGRNEQFF. The chain links TRBV27 to TRBJ2-1; tentative D call: TRBD2 (6 bases). This CDR3 is 14 amino acids long. Germline-derived CDR1 and CDR2 are MNHEY and SMNVEV (reference sequence). V was cut by 5 bases and J by 7 bases, with 15 bases left in between.

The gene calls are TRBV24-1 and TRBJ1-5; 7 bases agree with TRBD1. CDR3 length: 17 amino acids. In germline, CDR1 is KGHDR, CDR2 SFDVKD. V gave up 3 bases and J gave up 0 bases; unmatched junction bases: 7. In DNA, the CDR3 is TGTGCCACCAGTGATGGGAAGGGGGCTTATAGCAATCAGCCCCAGCATTTT. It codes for CATSDGKGAYSNQPQHF.

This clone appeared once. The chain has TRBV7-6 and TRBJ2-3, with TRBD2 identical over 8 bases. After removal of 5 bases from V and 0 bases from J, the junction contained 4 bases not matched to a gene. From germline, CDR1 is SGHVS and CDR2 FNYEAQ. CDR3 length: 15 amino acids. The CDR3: CASSLLAASTDTQYF. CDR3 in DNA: TGTGCCAGCAGCCTACTAGCGGCTAGCACAGATACGCAGTATTTT.

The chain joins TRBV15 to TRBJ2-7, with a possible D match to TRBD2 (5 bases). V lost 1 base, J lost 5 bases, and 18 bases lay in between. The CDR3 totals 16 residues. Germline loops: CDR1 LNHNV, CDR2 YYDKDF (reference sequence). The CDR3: CATSRGFTEGSDEQYF. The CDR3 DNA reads TGTGCCACCAGCAGAGGATTTACCGAGGGATCCGACGAGCAGTACTTC.

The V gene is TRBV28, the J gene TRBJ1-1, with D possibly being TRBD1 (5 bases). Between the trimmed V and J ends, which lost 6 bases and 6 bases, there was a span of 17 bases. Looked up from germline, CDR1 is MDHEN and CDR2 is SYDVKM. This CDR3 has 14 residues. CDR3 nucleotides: TGTGCCAGCAGAATACAGGCCCTTGGCGCTGAAGCTTTCTTT. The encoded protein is CASRIQALGAEAFF.

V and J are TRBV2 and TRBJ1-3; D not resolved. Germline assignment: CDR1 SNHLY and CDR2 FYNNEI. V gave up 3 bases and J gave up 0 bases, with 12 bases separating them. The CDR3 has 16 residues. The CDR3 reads CASSDPQRHSGNTIYF. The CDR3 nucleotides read TGTGCCAGCAGTGATCCTCAACGACACTCTGGAAACACCATATATTTT.

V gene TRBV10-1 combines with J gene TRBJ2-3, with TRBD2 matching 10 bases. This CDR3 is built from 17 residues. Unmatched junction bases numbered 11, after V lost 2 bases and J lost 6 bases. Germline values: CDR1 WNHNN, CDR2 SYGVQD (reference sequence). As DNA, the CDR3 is TGCGCCAGCAGTGAGGCTAGCGGGAGCCGTCGTGGTGATACGCAGTATTTT. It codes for CASSEASGSRRGDTQYF.